This T cell receptor (beta chain) originates from a study of T-cell reconstitution after alpha-beta-depleted transplantation in children. The authors prepared the TCRbeta library with unique molecular identifiers. TCRdb ran MiXCR on the PCR reads and lists one entry per CDR3 protein. Among about 240,000 distinct CDR3 sequences listed, more than 10% were seen once. CDR3 size: 14 residues. The germline CDR1 and CDR2 sequences are SSHAT and FNYEAQ (reference sequence). This clonotype was counted at least ten times. One end of the junction varies from germline; a read error may be responsible. The source material was PBMCs from the stem cell graft donor, sampled from the stem cell graft. The chain is built from TRBV7-7 and TRBJ2-1, with D perhaps matching TRBD2 (6 bases). The receptor's source is a human donor who donated a stem cell graft to a child with acute lymphoblastic leukemia. The CDR3 protein is CASSVQAGSGEQFF. CDR3 DNA: TGTGCTAGCAGCGTGCAGGCGGGGTCGGGTGAGCAGTTCTTC.